The source of this T cell receptor beta chain is a study of OX40 agonist ivuxolimab in advanced cancers. In the study overall: Ivuxolimab, which patients received intravenously every 2 weeks, was dosed at 0.01 to 10 mg/kg. General study points: In a subset of nonresponders, normalized T-cell clonal expansion was also low.

This clone was counted only a few times. Antigen unknown. The V gene's germline CDR1 is MNHNS and CDR2 SASEGT. The V and J ends lost 3 bases and 4 bases respectively, with 15 bases between them. This CDR3 region has 15 residues. The table came from immunoSEQ multiplex PCR; TCRdb's copy has only in-frame clones and leaves some out. The table shows 9,500 to 13,000 clones, with 65% to 85% occurring only once. The TCR sequence derives from an adult with an advanced solid tumor such as melanoma, head and neck, liver or kidney cancer. The sample consisted of CD4+ or CD8+ T cells sorted from blood, taken in a trial of the OX40 agonist ivuxolimab. The rearrangement joins TRBV6-1 to TRBJ1-1, with D tentatively TRBD1 (5 bases). DNA for the CDR3: TGTGCCAGCAGTGATACTGGGGGGGTCCCCACTGAAGCTTTCTTT. Amino acids: CASSDTGGVPTEAFF.